Each of the 10 T cell receptor beta chains below was sequenced from the same sample in a study of control samples from healthy donors and cancer patients. This table comes from immunoSEQ multiplex PCR, and its TCRdb copy is limited to in-frame clones, with some not included. Here the sample spans 70,000 or so clones, around four fifths being singletons. The source material was PBMCs. These receptors all come from a woman in her fifties or sixties with lung cancer.

CDR3: CASSQRQPAGYGYTF. CDR3 in DNA: TGCGCCAGCAGCCAAAGGCAGCCGGCTGGCTATGGCTACACCTTC. This chain connects TRBV4-3 to TRBJ1-2; D is unclear. From germline, CDR1 is LGHNA and CDR2 YSLEER. The CDR3 sequence is 15 residues long. Trimming took 2 bases from V and 4 from J, leaving 14 bases between them.

The chain employs TRBV6-2 or TRBV6-3 and TRBJ2-3; TRBD2 matches 11 bases. The junction had 3 bases not matched to a gene; V was cut back by 4 bases and J by 3 bases. Per germline, CDR1 MNHEY and CDR2 SVGEGT. This CDR3 contains 15 residues. The CDR3 spells CASSSLAGATDTQYF. CDR3 coding DNA: TGTGCCAGCAGTTCACTAGCGGGGGCTACAGATACGCAGTATTTT.

This sequence joins TRBV24-1 and TRBJ2-1; 7 nucleotides agree with TRBD2. CDR3 length equals 14 residues. With 7 bases clipped from V and 5 bases from J, the junction kept 7 bases outside the gene matches. Per the germline V gene, CDR1 is KGHDR and CDR2 is SFDVKD. CDR3 amino acids: CATSRSGLNNEQFF. CDR3 bases: TGTGCCACCAGCCGCTCGGGACTAAACAATGAGCAGTTCTTC.

The gene calls are TRBV4-1 and TRBJ1-1; D is unclear. V gave up 4 bases and J gave up 1 base, with 19 bases separating them. The CDR3 covers 17 residues. In germline, CDR1 is MGHRA, CDR2 YSYEKL. The CDR3 region is CASSPIAATSRNTEAFF. As DNA, the CDR3 is TGCGCCAGCAGCCCGATCGCCGCGACGTCCCGGAACACTGAAGCTTTCTTT.

Comments on this clone: At one end, the junction sequence differs from germline, possibly due to a read error. The CDR3 nucleotides are TGTGCCGGCAGCCCACTAGAGAGCTACAATGAGCAGTTCTTC. It specifies CAGSPLESYNEQFF. The V and J genes are TRBV6-5 and TRBJ2-1, with D possibly matching TRBD2 (5 bases). The CDR3 runs 14 residues. CDR1 and CDR2 from the germline V gene are MNHEY and SVGAGI.

V is TRBV6-5 and J is TRBJ1-2; TRBD1 matches 8 bases. The ends lost 4 bases at V and 8 bases at J; junction bases unmatched: 12. The CDR3 sequence is 15 residues long. CDR1 and CDR2 from the germline V gene are MNHEY and SVGAGI. The CDR3 spells CASSFIMQGALGYTF. As DNA, the CDR3 is TGTGCCAGCAGTTTTATCATGCAGGGGGCGCTGGGCTACACCTTC.

This chain connects TRBV6-5 to TRBJ1-1; D is unresolved. With 6 bases removed from V and 0 bases from J, the gap between germline ends came to 5 bases. CDR1 and CDR2 (germline): MNHEY, SVGAGI. The CDR3 contains 12 residues. The CDR3 DNA is TGTGCCAGCAGCCGCCTGAACACTGAAGCTTTCTTT. Residues: CASSRLNTEAFF.

The rearrangement joins TRBV2 to TRBJ1-5; 7 nucleotides match TRBD1. The CDR3 spans 15 residues. Germline V CDR1 and CDR2: SNHLY, FYNNEI. V lost 7 bases and J lost 7; bases outside the gene matches: 13. The CDR3, as DNA: TGTGCCAGCACCACGACACCGACAGGGAAGCAGCCCCAGCATTTT. Translated: CASTTTPTGKQPQHF.

V and J are TRBV7-2 and TRBJ1-5; D unclear. The V end was cut by 2 bases, the J end by 0 bases, with 5 bases between. The CDR3 contains 14 residues. Germline lookup yields CDR1 SGHTA and CDR2 FQGNSA. The CDR3: CASSLIGSNQPQHF. In DNA, the CDR3 is TGTGCCAGCAGCTTAATAGGTAGCAATCAGCCCCAGCATTTT.

The V call is TRBV5-5, the J call TRBJ1-3; perhaps TRBD1 as D (5 bases). Between the trimmed V and J ends, which lost 3 bases and 1 base, there was a span of 11 bases. The CDR3 sequence is 15 residues long. In germline, CDR1 is SGHKS, CDR2 YYEKEE (reference sequence). The CDR3 sequence is CASSSTGDSGNTIYF. As DNA, the CDR3 is TGTGCCAGCAGCTCTACAGGAGATTCTGGAAACACCATATATTTT.